This TCR beta chain is from a study of blood T cells in healthy people across ages. V shed 4 bases and J shed 9 bases, with 10 bases lying between them. Looked up from germline, CDR1 is SEHNR and CDR2 is FQNEAQ (reference sequence). This CDR3 spans 12 amino acids. Whole-study findings and limits: Roughly linear declines in TCR beta diversity per million T cells occurred with age.

As regards this clonotype: Its antigen remains unidentified.

A second about 6 to 12 cycle PCR used barcoded and J-beta primers. TCRdb independently ran MiXCR on the 5' RACE reads; one entry per CDR3 protein. The sample records over a million distinct CDR3 sequences, approximately 59% being singletons. Sequencing input: blood. This TCR derives from a man between 18 and 29 years old in good health. This chain uses TRBV7-9 with TRBJ2-1; perhaps D is TRBD1 or TRBD2 (5 bases each). CDR3 residues: CASSYPGTEQFF. The CDR3 region has the DNA TGTGCCAGCAGCTATCCAGGGACTGAGCAGTTCTTC. The whole variable domain, filled in from reference TRBV7-9 and TRBJ2-1, reads DTGVSQNPRHKITKRGQNVTFRCDPISEHNRLYWYRQTLGQGPEFLTYFQNEAQLEKSRLLSDRFSAERPKGSFSTLEIQRTEQGDSAMYLCASSYPGTEQFFGPGTRLTVL.